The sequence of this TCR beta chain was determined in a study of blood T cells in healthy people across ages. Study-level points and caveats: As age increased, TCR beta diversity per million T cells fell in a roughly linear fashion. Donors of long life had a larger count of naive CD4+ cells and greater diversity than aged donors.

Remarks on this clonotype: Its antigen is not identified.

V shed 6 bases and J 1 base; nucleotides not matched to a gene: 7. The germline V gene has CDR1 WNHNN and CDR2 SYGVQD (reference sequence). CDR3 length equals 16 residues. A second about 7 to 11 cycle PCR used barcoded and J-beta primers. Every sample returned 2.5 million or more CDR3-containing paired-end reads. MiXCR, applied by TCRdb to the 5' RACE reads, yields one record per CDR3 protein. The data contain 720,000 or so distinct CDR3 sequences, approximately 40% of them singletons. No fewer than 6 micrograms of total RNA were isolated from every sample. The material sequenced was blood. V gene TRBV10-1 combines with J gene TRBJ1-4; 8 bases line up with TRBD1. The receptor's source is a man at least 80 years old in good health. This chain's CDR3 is CASRNGQGVTNEKLFF. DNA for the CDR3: TGCGCCAGCAGGAACGGACAGGGAGTAACTAATGAAAAACTGTTTTTT.